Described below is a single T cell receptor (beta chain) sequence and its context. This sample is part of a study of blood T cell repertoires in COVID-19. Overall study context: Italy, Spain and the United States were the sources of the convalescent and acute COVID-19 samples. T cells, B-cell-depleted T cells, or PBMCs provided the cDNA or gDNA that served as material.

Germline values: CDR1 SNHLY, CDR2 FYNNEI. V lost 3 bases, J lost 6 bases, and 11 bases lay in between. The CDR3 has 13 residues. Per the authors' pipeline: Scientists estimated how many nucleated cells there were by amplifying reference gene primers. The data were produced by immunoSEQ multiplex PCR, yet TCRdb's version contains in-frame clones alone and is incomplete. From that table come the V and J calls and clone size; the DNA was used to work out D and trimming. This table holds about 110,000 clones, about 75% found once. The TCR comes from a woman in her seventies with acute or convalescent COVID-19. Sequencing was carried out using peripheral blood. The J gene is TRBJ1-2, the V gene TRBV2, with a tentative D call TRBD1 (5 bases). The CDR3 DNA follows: TGTGCCAGCAGTGAGAGGGGAGGGGATGGCTACACCTTC. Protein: CASSERGGDGYTF.